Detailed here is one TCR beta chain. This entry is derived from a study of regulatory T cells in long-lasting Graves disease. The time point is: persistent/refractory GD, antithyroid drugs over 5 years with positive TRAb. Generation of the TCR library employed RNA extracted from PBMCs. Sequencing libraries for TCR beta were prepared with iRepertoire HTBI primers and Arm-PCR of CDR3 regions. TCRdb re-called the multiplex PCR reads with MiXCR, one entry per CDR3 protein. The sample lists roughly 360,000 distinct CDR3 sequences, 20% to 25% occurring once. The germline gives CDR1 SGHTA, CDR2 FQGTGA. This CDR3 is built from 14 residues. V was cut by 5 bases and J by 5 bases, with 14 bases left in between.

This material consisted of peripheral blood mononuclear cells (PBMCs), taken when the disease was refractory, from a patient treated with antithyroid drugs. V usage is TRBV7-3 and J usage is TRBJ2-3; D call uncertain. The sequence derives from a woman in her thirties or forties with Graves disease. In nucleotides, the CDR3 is TGTGCCAGCAGCGCAGTTGGCCCCCAAGATACGCAGTATTTT. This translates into CASSAVGPQDTQYF.